Many counts were recorded for the clone carrying this T cell receptor (beta chain). Its target is not known. Trimming took off 7 bases at V and 2 bases at J, with 17 bases between the two ends. CDR3 size: 14 residues. Per the germline V gene, CDR1 is SQVTM and CDR2 is ANQGSEA. These data originate in a study of CD8 T cells in ankylosing spondylitis. Study findings and constraints: The study identified a TCR beta motif of several highly homologous variants that appeared characteristic of ankylosing spondylitis blood. A number of the motif variants had already been described in reactive arthritis synovial fluid and blood.

Quantitative 5'-RACE with molecular barcodes produced the TCR beta libraries. TCRdb analysed the 5' RACE reads with MiXCR anew, one entry per CDR3 protein. The sample has fewer than 550,000 distinct CDR3 sequences, 5.3% seen once; the top ten hold under 4.5%. Material for sequencing was blood, either unsorted or a sorted T cell fraction (not recorded which). V is TRBV29-1 and J is TRBJ1-1; D remains ambiguous. This TCR derives from a male donor with ankylosing spondylitis. CDR3 residues: CSASLRALNTEAFF. CDR3 DNA: TGCAGCGCCAGTCTAAGGGCCTTAAACACTGAAGCTTTCTTT.